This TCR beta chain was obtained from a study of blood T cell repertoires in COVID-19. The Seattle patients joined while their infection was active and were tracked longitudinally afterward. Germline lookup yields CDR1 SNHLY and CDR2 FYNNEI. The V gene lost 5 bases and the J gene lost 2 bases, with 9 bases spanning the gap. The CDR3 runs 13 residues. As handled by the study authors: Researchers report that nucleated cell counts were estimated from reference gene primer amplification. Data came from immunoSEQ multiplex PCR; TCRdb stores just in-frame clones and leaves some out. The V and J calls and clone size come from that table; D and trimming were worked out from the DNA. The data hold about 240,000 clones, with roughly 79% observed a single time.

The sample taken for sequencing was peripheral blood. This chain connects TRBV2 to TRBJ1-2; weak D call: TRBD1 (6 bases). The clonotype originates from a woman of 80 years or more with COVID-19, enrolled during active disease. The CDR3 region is CASSQGWNYGYTF. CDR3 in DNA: TGTGCCAGCAGTCAGGGGTGGAACTATGGCTACACCTTC.